This is a list of T cell receptor beta chains from one sample in a study of blood T cell repertoires in COVID-19. Data came from immunoSEQ multiplex PCR; TCRdb stores just in-frame clones and leaves some out. This sample carries under 250,000 clones, 85% of them seen once, and the ten largest clones take roughly 2.2%. The sequenced sample consisted of peripheral blood. These receptors were collected from a woman in her 70s with COVID-19, enrolled during active disease. Both conserved end residues are part of each CDR3. Each record gives: clone size, J gene, D gene, V gene, CDR3 protein, CDR3 DNA. The D gene is left open where the match is weak. Some rows have no size entry. The others give once, few or many, or a class for an expanded clone.

. | TRBJ1-1 | TRBD1 | TRBV10-3 | CATRETGGTAMNTEAFF | TGTGCCACACGAGAGACAGGGGGCACGGCCATGAACACTGAAGCTTTCTTT
. | TRBJ2-3 | TRBD2 | TRBV14 | CASSPLAGEGTDTQYF | TGTGCCAGCAGCCCACTAGCGGGAGAGGGCACAGATACGCAGTATTTT
. | TRBJ2-1 | . | TRBV27 | CASSPLAGAYNEQFF | TGTGCCAGCAGCCCTCTGGCGGGGGCTTACAATGAGCAGTTCTTC
. | TRBJ2-3 | TRBD2 | TRBV5-1 | CASASTTSGITDTQYF | TGCGCCAGCGCATCCACGACTAGCGGAATCACAGATACGCAGTATTTT
once | TRBJ1-1 | . | TRBV4-1 | CASSPREAVKRTEAFF | TGCGCCAGCAGCCCCAGGGAGGCAGTGAAGAGGACTGAAGCTTTCTTT
few | TRBJ2-3 | TRBD2 | TRBV5-1 | CASSAGLAGDTQYF | TGCGCCAGCAGCGCCGGACTAGCGGGAGATACGCAGTATTTT
. | TRBJ2-7 | . | TRBV11-2 | CASSLIWRGQYEQYF | TGTGCCAGCAGCTTAATTTGGCGGGGGCAATACGAGCAGTACTTC
. | TRBJ1-6 | TRBD1 | TRBV6-6 | CASRTGTDDNSPLHF | TGTGCCAGCAGAACCGGGACAGATGATAATTCACCCCTCCACTTT
. | TRBJ2-7 | . | TRBV30 | CAWGDILYEQYF | TGTGCCTGGGGGGACATCCTGTACGAGCAGTACTTC
. | TRBJ1-1 | . | TRBV2 | CASSGEMNTEAFF | TGTGCCAGCAGTGGAGAGATGAACACTGAAGCTTTCTTT
. | TRBJ1-2 | . | TRBV6-2/TRBV6-3 | CASSLQTGHNIVLYGYTF | TGTGCCAGCAGCCTACAGACCGGACATAATATCGTTCTCTATGGCTACACCTTC
once | TRBJ1-1 | . | TRBV5-1 | CASSPPSSLGTEAFF | TGCGCCAGCAGCCCGCCATCTAGCCTTGGCACTGAAGCTTTCTTT
. | TRBJ2-1 | TRBD2 | TRBV20-1 | CSASDGGVWEQFF | TGCAGTGCTAGTGACGGGGGGGTTTGGGAGCAGTTCTTC
. | TRBJ1-2 | . | TRBV14 | CASSLPTNYGYTF | TGTGCCAGCAGCCTACCTACTAACTATGGCTACACCTTC
. | TRBJ2-1 | TRBD2 | TRBV11-2 | CASSPIAGDYNEQFF | TGTGCCAGCAGCCCTATAGCGGGAGACTACAATGAGCAGTTCTTC
. | TRBJ1-2 | . | TRBV24-1 | CATSDLFYGYTF | TGTGCCACCAGTGATCTCTTTTATGGCTACACCTTC
. | TRBJ2-2 | TRBD2 | TRBV5-1 | CASSRTSGRPQRKELFF | TGCGCCAGCAGCCGAACTAGCGGGAGACCCCAAAGAAAGGAGCTGTTTTTT
. | TRBJ1-3 | . | TRBV10-3 | CAISEQASSGNTIYF | TGTGCCATCAGTGAACAGGCAAGCTCTGGAAACACCATATATTTT
. | TRBJ1-1 | TRBD1 | TRBV30 | CAWTEGLIGQGINTEAFF | TGTGCCTGGACCGAAGGCCTCATAGGACAGGGGATAAACACTGAAGCTTTCTTT
. | TRBJ2-1 | TRBD1 | TRBV2 | CASKGDRGYNEQFF | TGTGCCAGCAAGGGGGACAGGGGATACAATGAGCAGTTCTTC
. | TRBJ2-7 | . | TRBV7-7 | CASSTLFSDTSYEQYF | TGTGCTAGCAGCACCTTGTTCTCCGACACCTCCTACGAGCAGTACTTC
. | TRBJ1-2 | . | TRBV7-8 | CASSPLDNGYTF | TGTGCCAGCAGCCCACTCGACAACGGCTACACCTTC
. | TRBJ2-5 | TRBD2 | TRBV19 | CASSIASRGLAGQETQYF | TGTGCCAGTAGTATAGCAAGTCGAGGACTAGCGGGGCAAGAGACCCAGTACTTC